The clone carrying this TCR beta chain was seen a handful of times. Its antigen is unidentified. A library made for alpha chains picked up this beta chain off target, so its size means little. Time point denoted: sample taken at primary tumor resection. The cohort: some 73 early-stage, untreated non-small cell lung cancer patients. This sample was included in a study of spatial heterogeneity in lung cancer. Study-level background: Alpha-chain sequences were consistently detected in smaller numbers than beta-chain sequences. Matched bulk RNA-seq yielded a T cell transcriptional module score. Counts of TCR transcripts in tumor regions correlated strongly with that score.

Study-level results: Mutation counts in tumors were tracked by counts of expanded intratumoral alpha and beta TCRs.

J lost 6 bases, V lost 6 bases, and 6 bases had no gene match. The CDR3 has 14 amino acids. CDR1 LGHNT and CDR2 FRNRAP come from the germline V gene. Each molecule of TCR cDNA was tagged with one unique molecular identifier. TCRdb passed the 5' RACE reads through MiXCR, listing each CDR3 protein once. The table includes about 8,100 distinct CDR3 sequences, 12% detected once. The clonotype originates from a male donor with early-stage non-small cell lung cancer. Sequencing used lung tumor tissue, obtained at surgery. The chain recombines TRBV12-5 with TRBJ2-3; TRBD1 matches 10 bases. CDR3 bases: TGTGCTAGTGGACCGGGACAGGGGCCCGATACGCAGTATTTT. Residues: CASGPGQGPDTQYF.